This is a list of T cell receptor beta chains from one sample in a study of cytomegalovirus exposure and HLA in healthy donors. Data came from immunoSEQ multiplex PCR; TCRdb stores just in-frame clones and leaves some out. The sample has 100,000 to 150,000 clones; 65% to 90% are singletons. The sequenced sample consisted of PBMCs. The receptors come from a young man in good health and CMV-seronegative. Each CDR3 is given with its conserved first and last residue. A D gene is named only where the DNA matches it firmly. The size field is filled for only some rows; it gives once, few, many or a size class.

CDR3: CASGRTQDTEAFF
DNA: TGTGCTAGTGGTCGCACACAAGACACTGAAGCTTTCTTT
V: TRBV12-5
size: NA
D: NA
J: TRBJ1-1

CDR3: CASRTSGATDTQYF
DNA: TGTGCCAGCCGGACTAGCGGGGCCACAGATACGCAGTATTTT
V: TRBV6-5
size: NA
D: TRBD2
J: TRBJ2-3

CDR3: CASSLHRDRRNEKLFF
DNA: TGTGCCAGCAGCTTACATAGGGACAGGAGGAACGAAAAACTGTTTTTT
V: TRBV7-8
size: NA
D: TRBD1
J: TRBJ1-4

CDR3: CASKEAGGSLAGGTDTQYF
DNA: TGTGCCAGTAAGGAGGCAGGGGGCAGTCTAGCGGGGGGCACAGATACGCAGTATTTT
V: TRBV19
size: NA
D: TRBD2
J: TRBJ2-3

CDR3: CAWSGLNTQYF
DNA: TGTGCCTGGAGTGGACTAAATACGCAGTATTTT
V: TRBV30
size: NA
D: NA
J: TRBJ2-3

CDR3: CASSLLSGVSLSPLHF
DNA: TGTGCCAGCAGTCTCCTCAGCGGGGTTAGTTTATCACCCCTCCACTTT
V: TRBV27
size: NA
D: NA
J: TRBJ1-6

CDR3: CASKVGGLYNEQFF
DNA: TGTGCCAGTAAGGTCGGCGGCCTTTACAATGAGCAGTTCTTC
V: TRBV19
size: NA
D: NA
J: TRBJ2-1

CDR3: CSVGEAEAFF
DNA: TGCAGCGTCGGGGAGGCAGAAGCTTTCTTT
V: TRBV29-1
size: once
D: NA
J: TRBJ1-1

CDR3: CASSNPGQSGKLFF
DNA: TGTGCCAGCAGCAATCCGGGACAGTCGGGAAAACTGTTTTTT
V: TRBV5-5
size: NA
D: TRBD1
J: TRBJ1-4

CDR3: CASSTGQGSLLNTEAFF
DNA: TGTGCCAGTAGTACCGGACAGGGTTCACTCCTGAACACTGAAGCTTTCTTT
V: TRBV19
size: NA
D: TRBD1
J: TRBJ1-1

CDR3: CASSYQGAGRAKNIQYF
DNA: TGTGCCAGCAGCTATCAGGGGGCCGGTAGGGCCAAAAACATTCAGTACTTC
V: TRBV5-4
size: NA
D: TRBD1
J: TRBJ2-4

CDR3: CASSLQGHNSPLHF
DNA: TGTGCCAGCAGCTTGCAGGGGCATAATTCACCCCTCCACTTT
V: TRBV5-6
size: NA
D: NA
J: TRBJ1-6

CDR3: CASSYLVVNMNTEAFF
DNA: TGTGCCAGCAGCTACTTGGTAGTTAATATGAACACTGAAGCTTTCTTT
V: TRBV5-5
size: NA
D: NA
J: TRBJ1-1

CDR3: CAINGGSSGNTIYF
DNA: TGTGCGATCAATGGAGGGAGTTCTGGAAACACCATATATTTT
V: TRBV30
size: NA
D: NA
J: TRBJ1-3

CDR3: CASSRQRTGPGELFF
DNA: TGTGCCAGCAGCCGACAGAGGACAGGACCCGGGGAGCTGTTTTTT
V: TRBV7-9
size: NA
D: TRBD1
J: TRBJ2-2

CDR3: CASSRTGSAEAFF
DNA: TGCGCCAGCAGCCGGACAGGGAGCGCTGAAGCTTTCTTT
V: TRBV4-3
size: few
D: TRBD1
J: TRBJ1-1

CDR3: CASSPLLTNTEAFF
DNA: TGTGCCAGCTCACCACTGCTAACGAACACTGAAGCTTTCTTT
V: TRBV18
size: NA
D: NA
J: TRBJ1-1

CDR3: CASSEDLSSYNSPLHF
DNA: TGTGCCAGCAGTGAAGACCTTAGCTCCTATAATTCACCCCTCCACTTT
V: TRBV6-1
size: NA
D: NA
J: TRBJ1-6

CDR3: CASIGGAGSSEQYF
DNA: TGTGCCAGTATCGGTGGGGCAGGAAGCTCCGAGCAGTACTTC
V: TRBV19
size: once
D: NA
J: TRBJ2-7

CDR3: CASSYSDKGPPETQYF
DNA: TGTGCCAGCAGTTACTCTGACAAGGGGCCCCCCGAGACCCAGTACTTC
V: TRBV6-6
size: NA
D: NA
J: TRBJ2-5

CDR3: CASRRTPFQETQYF
DNA: TGTGCCAGCAGACGGACACCTTTCCAAGAGACCCAGTACTTC
V: TRBV6-5
size: NA
D: NA
J: TRBJ2-5

CDR3: CASRSPYEQYF
DNA: TGTGCCAGCAGGTCCCCATACGAGCAGTACTTC
V: TRBV6-5
size: NA
D: NA
J: TRBJ2-7

CDR3: CASGYQGAPDPEEKLFF
DNA: TGTGCCAGCGGCTACCAGGGGGCACCGGATCCAGAGGAAAAACTGTTTTTT
V: TRBV4-2
size: NA
D: TRBD1
J: TRBJ1-4

CDR3: CANRRTGGTEAFF
DNA: TGTGCCAACCGGAGGACAGGGGGCACTGAAGCTTTCTTT
V: TRBV2
size: NA
D: TRBD1
J: TRBJ1-1

CDR3: CASSSGTGGTYEQYF
DNA: TGTGCCAGCAGTTCCGGGACAGGGGGCACCTACGAGCAGTACTTC
V: TRBV27
size: NA
D: TRBD1
J: TRBJ2-7

CDR3: CASSLPGQPEQYF
DNA: TGTGCCAGCAGTTTACCCGGACAGCCCGAGCAGTACTTC
V: TRBV28
size: NA
D: NA
J: TRBJ2-7

CDR3: CASSPPETREQFF
DNA: TGTGCCAGCTCACCTCCCGAAACCAGGGAGCAGTTCTTC
V: TRBV18
size: NA
D: NA
J: TRBJ2-1

CDR3: CASRQFSYEQYF
DNA: TGTGCCAGCAGACAGTTCAGCTACGAGCAGTACTTC
V: TRBV28
size: NA
D: NA
J: TRBJ2-7

CDR3: CASTRDPGGTGELFF
DNA: TGTGCCAGTACCCGGGACCCCGGGGGCACCGGGGAGCTGTTTTTT
V: TRBV19
size: NA
D: NA
J: TRBJ2-2

CDR3: CASSLVGQGEKLFF
DNA: TGTGCCAGCAGCTTAGTTGGACAGGGGGAAAAACTGTTTTTT
V: TRBV7-9
size: NA
D: TRBD1
J: TRBJ1-4

CDR3: CASSLSWQNNQPQHF
DNA: TGTGCCAGCAGCTTGTCGTGGCAGAACAATCAGCCCCAGCATTTT
V: TRBV5-6
size: once
D: NA
J: TRBJ1-5